These 2 T cell receptor beta chains were sequenced from one sample in a study of OX40 agonist ivuxolimab in advanced cancers. Libraries were prepared through the immunoSEQ multiplex PCR assay. In its TCRdb copy, this immuneACCESS table keeps in-frame sequences only and misses some clones. Where compared with another copy, unresolved V genes explain less than half of these, and the others have no known cause. Counted in this sample were just under 55,000 clones; nearly 80% of them appeared once. The ten most abundant clones make up roughly 4.5% of the sample. The sequencing here drew on CD4+ or CD8+ T cells sorted from blood, taken in a trial of the OX40 agonist ivuxolimab. The receptor source for this set is an adult with an advanced solid tumor such as melanoma, head and neck, liver or kidney cancer.

In its sample, this clone was seen once. The rearrangement joins TRBV18 to TRBJ1-1; unclear D gene. Germline CDR1 KGHSH, CDR2 LQKENI. This CDR3 region has 14 residues. Trimming left V 6 bases short and J 3 bases short, with 14 bases between. CDR3 protein: CASSPTPGDTEAFF. The CDR3 bases are TGTGCCAGCTCCCCAACCCCCGGGGACACTGAAGCTTTCTTT.

J is TRBJ2-3 and V is TRBV19, with no clear D. V was pared by 7 bases and J by 0 bases, with 11 bases between. This CDR3 has 14 amino acids. In germline, CDR1 is LNHDA, CDR2 SQIVND (reference sequence). CDR3 bases: TGTGCCAGTAAAGCAACGCGAAGCACAGATACGCAGTATTTT. This gives the protein CASKATRSTDTQYF.